The 23 T cell receptor beta chains in this list originate from one sample, sequenced in a study of T cells in localized non-small cell lung cancer. This table comes from immunoSEQ multiplex PCR, and its TCRdb copy is limited to in-frame clones, with some not included. This sample has under 20,000 clones, with around nine tenths found just once. The material sequenced was peripheral blood, taken before any cancer treatment. The origin of the receptors is a male donor at least 60 years old with stage I squamous cell lung carcinoma.

CDR3 nucleotide sequence: TGTGCCAGCAGCTTAGCCGACAGGGGTATCTACGAGCAGTACTTC. Encoded protein: CASSLADRGIYEQYF. The rearrangement joins TRBV11-2 to TRBJ2-7, with TRBD1 matching over 8 bases. V shed 1 base, J shed 3 bases, and the junction held 5 bases outside the gene matches. Germline loops: CDR1 SGHAT, CDR2 FQNNGV. This CDR3 has 15 residues.

The rearrangement links TRBV19 to TRBJ2-4; D may be TRBD1 (6 bases). Trimming removed 7 bases from V and 4 bases from J, with 23 bases in between. Germline assignment: CDR1 LNHDA and CDR2 SQIVND (reference sequence). There are 17 residues in the CDR3. CDR3 protein: CASTEAWGQKGKNIQYF. CDR3 nucleotide sequence: TGTGCCAGTACTGAGGCGTGGGGACAAAAAGGGAAAAACATTCAGTACTTC.

The rearrangement joins TRBV5-1 to TRBJ2-7; 7 nucleotides agree with TRBD1. Germline trimming cut 5 bases from V and 4 bases from J; bases unmatched to any gene: 9. This CDR3 region has 14 residues. Germline-derived CDR1 and CDR2 are SGHRS and YFSETQ. CDR3 amino acids: CASSLSTQGYEQYF. The DNA for the CDR3 is TGCGCCAGCAGTCTTTCAACACAGGGGTACGAGCAGTACTTC.

The J gene is TRBJ1-1, the V gene TRBV5-5, with D uncertain. Trimming took 3 bases from V and 2 from J, leaving 11 bases between them. Per germline, CDR1 SGHKS and CDR2 YYEKEE (reference sequence). This CDR3 has 14 residues. The CDR3 bases are TGTGCCAGCAGCTGGACGGAGCGTAACACTGAAGCTTTCTTT. This translates into CASSWTERNTEAFF.

V usage is TRBV18 and J usage is TRBJ2-5; D is unclear. Germline CDR1 and CDR2: KGHSH and LQKENI. V dropped 1 base and J dropped 1 base, with 10 bases sitting between them. CDR3 length: 15 amino acids. CDR3 sequence: CASSPQESLQETQYF. The CDR3 nucleotides are TGTGCCAGCTCACCACAGGAGAGTCTCCAAGAGACCCAGTACTTC.

The J gene is TRBJ2-3, the V gene TRBV2; 13 bases map to TRBD2. This CDR3 is built from 15 residues. Germline V lookup: CDR1 SNHLY, CDR2 FYNNEI. V shed 6 bases and J 3 bases; nucleotides not matched to a gene: 3. The CDR3 DNA follows: TGTGCCAGCAGGGGGACTAGCGGGACGACAGATACGCAGTATTTT. It encodes CASRGTSGTTDTQYF.

The genes are TRBV30 and TRBJ2-5, with a possible D match to TRBD1 (5 bases). The germline V and J ends were trimmed by 0 bases and 7 bases, with 15 bases remaining between them. The CDR3 has 14 residues. Germline V gene sequence: CDR1 GTSNPN, CDR2 SVGIG (reference sequence). The CDR3 nucleotides are TGTGCCTGGAGTGTGGCCTACTGGCAGGGGACCCAGTACTTC. It codes for CAWSVAYWQGTQYF.

The chain has TRBV7-2 and TRBJ1-3; D call uncertain. Germline V lookup: CDR1 SGHTA, CDR2 FQGNSA. CDR3 length equals 16 residues. The V and J ends lost 5 bases and 1 base respectively, with 15 bases between them. The CDR3 nucleotides are TGTGCCAGCAGCCACGCACGGGGAGCTTCTGGAAACACCATATATTTT. Residues: CASSHARGASGNTIYF.

J is TRBJ1-1 and V is TRBV28, with 7 bases matching TRBD1. J gave up 1 base and V 7 bases, and 9 bases lay outside the gene matches. This CDR3 spans 15 amino acids. Per the germline V gene, CDR1 is MDHEN and CDR2 is SYDVKM. The CDR3 bases are TGTGCCAGCAAAACAGGGGATCCGGGGAACACTGAAGCTTTCTTT. Translated, it gives CASKTGDPGNTEAFF.

This rearrangement joins TRBV6-6 to TRBJ2-7, with D perhaps matching TRBD2 (6 bases). CDR3 length: 13 amino acids. Trimming took off 6 bases at V and 4 bases at J, with 13 bases between the two ends. Looked up from germline, CDR1 is MNHNY and CDR2 is SVGAGI (reference sequence). The CDR3 coding sequence is TGTGCCAGCAGCGGTCAGCGGGCTTACGAGCAGTACTTC. Translation: CASSGQRAYEQYF.

The rearrangement joins TRBV5-1 to TRBJ1-2, with D uncertain. Between the trimmed V and J ends, which lost 5 bases and 2 bases, there was a span of 13 bases. CDR3 length equals 14 residues. CDR1 and CDR2 (germline): SGHRS, YFSETQ. Here the CDR3 DNA reads TGCGCCAGCAGGGAGGTGCTACAGAACTATGGCTACACCTTC. This gives the protein CASREVLQNYGYTF.

V is TRBV6-4 and J is TRBJ1-2; D gene unclear. The CDR3 is made up of 12 amino acids. Trimming removed 4 bases at V and 4 bases at J, with 7 bases between. The germline V gene has CDR1 MRHNA and CDR2 SNTAGT. The CDR3 DNA sequence: TGTGCCAGCAGTGCGGGCTCCTATGGCTACACCTTC. Its translation is CASSAGSYGYTF.

CDR3 residues: CASSPATGSDGYGYTF. The CDR3 nucleotides read TGTGCCAGCTCACCAGCCACAGGGAGTGATGGCTATGGCTACACCTTC. The genes are TRBV18 and TRBJ1-2; tentatively, D is TRBD1 (6 bases). The CDR3 runs to 16 residues. The V gene's germline CDR1 is KGHSH and CDR2 LQKENI. Trimming stripped 2 bases from V and 4 bases from J, with 17 bases between.

The chain joins TRBV29-1 to TRBJ2-1; 12 positions match TRBD2. The CDR3 contains 16 residues. The V segment lost 3 bases and the J segment 6 bases; nucleotides outside the gene matches: 9. Germline CDR1 reads SQVTM; CDR2 reads ANQGSEA. In DNA, the CDR3 is TGCAGCGTTGAGAGACTAGCGGGAGTTCCTCCCAATGAGCAGTTCTTC. This sequence encodes CSVERLAGVPPNEQFF.

A single count supports this clone. The rearrangement joins TRBV27 to TRBJ2-1; 8 bases line up with TRBD2. The germline V gene encodes CDR1 MNHEY and CDR2 SMNVEV (reference sequence). The V and J ends lost 0 bases and 8 bases, in that order; junction bases with no gene match: 9. This CDR3 is 16 amino acids long. The chain's CDR3 is CASSLSWAGGGDEQFF. The CDR3 DNA reads as TGTGCCAGCAGTTTATCTTGGGCGGGAGGAGGGGATGAGCAGTTCTTC.

A few counts support this clone. CDR3 DNA sequence: TGTGCCAGTGCGTTTAACTCCGCCTACGAGCAGTACTTC. Translating gives CASAFNSAYEQYF. The chain employs TRBV2 and TRBJ2-7, with D unclear. The ends were cut back, 9 bases at V and 2 bases at J, with 14 bases in the middle. CDR1 SNHLY and CDR2 FYNNEI come from the germline V gene. The CDR3 contains 13 residues.

The chain is built from TRBV11-3 and TRBJ2-1; the D call may be TRBD1 or TRBD2 (5 bases each). Deletions cut 5 bases from V and 5 bases from J, with 16 bases between. The CDR3 is 15 residues long. Per the germline V gene, CDR1 is SGHNT and CDR2 is YENEEA. The CDR3 loop is CASSQSRGANNEQFF. CDR3 DNA: TGTGCCAGCAGCCAATCGAGGGGCGCGAACAATGAGCAGTTCTTC.

The J gene is TRBJ1-1, the V gene TRBV6-5; 8 bases are a match to TRBD1. CDR1 and CDR2 from the germline V gene are MNHEY and SVGAGI. The V and J ends lost 3 bases and 5 bases, in that order; junction bases with no gene match: 11. The CDR3 spans 16 residues. The CDR3 nucleotides read TGTGCCAGCAGTTATTCAACAGGGGGAGGGGGGACTGAAGCTTTCTTT. Protein sequence: CASSYSTGGGGTEAFF.

This chain joins TRBV2 and TRBJ1-3; 8 bases are shared with TRBD1. The CDR3 sequence is 15 residues long. The V gene end was trimmed by 6 bases and the J gene end by 0 bases; junction bases not matched to a gene: 4. In germline, CDR1 is SNHLY, CDR2 FYNNEI. The CDR3 sequence: CASRWDRHSGNTIYF. The CDR3 DNA reads TGTGCCAGCAGGTGGGACAGGCACTCTGGAAACACCATATATTTT. Using reference TRBV2 and TRBJ1-3 for the parts outside the CDR3, the full variable domain is EPEVTQTPSHQVTQMGQEVILRCVPISNHLYFYWYRQILGQKVEFLVSFYNNEISEKSEIFDDQFSVERPDGSNFTLKIRSTKLEDSAMYFCASRWDRHSGNTIYFGEGSWLTVV.

This clone came up once. The chain uses TRBV7-2 and TRBJ2-7; perhaps TRBD2 as D (5 bases). The CDR3 spans 15 residues. V was cut by 0 bases and J by 3 bases, with 12 bases left in between. Germline lookup yields CDR1 SGHTA and CDR2 FQGNSA. The CDR3 DNA reads TGTGCCAGCAGCTTAGCGCCCCCGGGATACTACGAGCAGTACTTC. This gives the protein CASSLAPPGYYEQYF.

The chain links TRBV19 to TRBJ2-1, with 9 bases that match TRBD2. V lost 3 bases to trimming and J lost 6 bases; unmatched junction nucleotides: 6. The CDR3 consists of 15 residues. Germline V gives CDR1 LNHDA, CDR2 SQIVND (reference sequence). The CDR3 is CASSMAGGPVNEQFF. The CDR3 DNA sequence: TGTGCCAGTAGTATGGCGGGAGGGCCCGTCAATGAGCAGTTCTTC.

This chain connects TRBV10-3 to TRBJ1-2, with TRBD1 as a possible D gene (6 bases). Trimming removed 0 bases from V and 0 bases from J, with 11 bases in between. CDR1 is ENHRY and CDR2 is SYGVKD in the germline V gene. The CDR3 runs to 16 residues. CDR3 nucleotide sequence: TGTGCCATCAGTGAGTCGTCAGGGGTTGCTAACTATGGCTACACCTTC. Translation gives CAISESSGVANYGYTF.

The chain carries TRBV4-3 and TRBJ2-7; 7 bases agree with TRBD2. V lost 4 bases, J lost 1 base, and 10 bases stayed unmatched. Per germline, CDR1 LGHNA and CDR2 YSLEER. This CDR3 contains 16 residues. The CDR3 region is CASSPSSMRGSYEQYF. The CDR3 region has the DNA TGCGCCAGCAGCCCTAGTTCCATGCGGGGGTCCTACGAGCAGTACTTC.